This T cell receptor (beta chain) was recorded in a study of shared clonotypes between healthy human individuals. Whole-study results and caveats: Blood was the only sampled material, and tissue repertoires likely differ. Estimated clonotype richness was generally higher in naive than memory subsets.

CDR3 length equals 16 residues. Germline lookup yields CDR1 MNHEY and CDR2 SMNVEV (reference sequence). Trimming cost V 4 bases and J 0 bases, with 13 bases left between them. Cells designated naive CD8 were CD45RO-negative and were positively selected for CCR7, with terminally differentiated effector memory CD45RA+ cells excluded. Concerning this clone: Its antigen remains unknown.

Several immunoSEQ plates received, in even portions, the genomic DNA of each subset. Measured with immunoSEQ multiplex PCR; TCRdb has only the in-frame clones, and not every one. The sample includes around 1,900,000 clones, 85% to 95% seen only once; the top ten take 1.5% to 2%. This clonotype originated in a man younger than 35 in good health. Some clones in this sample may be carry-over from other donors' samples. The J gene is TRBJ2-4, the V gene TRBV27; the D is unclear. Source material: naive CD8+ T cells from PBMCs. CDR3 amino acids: CASSYTALLAKNIQYF. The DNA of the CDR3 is TGTGCCAGCAGTTACACAGCGCTACTAGCCAAAAACATTCAGTACTTC.